These 21 T cell receptor beta chains originate from one sample sequenced in a study of resident and recirculating memory T cells in vitiligo. Sequencing used immunoSEQ multiplex PCR; TCRdb keeps in-frame clones, though not all of them. The data show roughly 80,000 clones, with 90% to 95% seen just once and roughly 5.1% held by the top ten. Sequenced sample: blood. All receptors come from a male donor with vitiligo.

The J gene is TRBJ2-7, the V gene TRBV11-2, with 15 positions matching TRBD2. The ends lost 4 bases at V and 0 bases at J; junction bases unmatched: 4. The V gene's germline CDR1 is SGHAT and CDR2 FQNNGV. The length of the CDR3 is 17 residues. The CDR3 reads CASSWGTSGRSSYEQYF. The CDR3 coding sequence is TGTGCCAGCAGCTGGGGGACTAGCGGGAGGTCCTCCTACGAGCAGTACTTC.

V is TRBV4-3 and J is TRBJ1-5; D might be TRBD1 (5 bases). The germline gives CDR1 LGHNA, CDR2 YSLEER. V lost 0 bases to trimming and J lost 1 base, with 13 bases between them. This CDR3 has 17 residues. The DNA of the CDR3 is TGCGCCAGCAGCCAAGATGGGAGGGGTGGGAGCAATCAGCCCCAGCATTTT. Residues: CASSQDGRGGSNQPQHF.

The genes are TRBV29-1 and TRBJ1-4; a weak D match, TRBD1 (6 bases). CDR3 length equals 14 residues. The ends were cut back, 0 bases at V and 8 bases at J, with 13 bases in the middle. Looked up from germline, CDR1 is SQVTM and CDR2 is ANQGSEA. The CDR3 nucleotides are TGCAGCGTTGAAGATGGCAGGGGTCGGGAAAAACTGTTTTTT. Amino acids: CSVEDGRGREKLFF.

The gene calls are TRBV5-1 and TRBJ2-4; 7 nucleotides line up with TRBD2. Germline values: CDR1 SGHRS, CDR2 YFSETQ. This CDR3 is built from 13 residues. V dropped 2 bases and J dropped 8; count of bases not matched to a gene: 4. Here the CDR3 DNA reads TGCGCCAGCAGCTTCAGGGCGGGGGACATTCAGTACTTC. It is translated as CASSFRAGDIQYF. Full variable domain (rest looked up from reference TRBV5-1 and TRBJ2-4): KAGVTQTPRYLIKTRGQQVTLSCSPISGHRSVSWYQQTPGQGLQFLFEYFSETQRNKGNFPGRFSGRQFSNSRSEMNVSTLELGDSALYLCASSFRAGDIQYFGAGTRLSVL.

The chain is built from TRBV7-9 and TRBJ2-5; TRBD1 might be the D (5 bases). The V gene lost 1 base and the J gene lost 5 bases, with 14 bases spanning the gap. There are 15 residues in the CDR3. CDR1 is SEHNR, CDR2 FQNEAQ, per germline (reference sequence). DNA of the CDR3: TGTGCCAGCAGCTTAGGGCAGGGCCACATGGAGACCCAGTACTTC. It yields the protein CASSLGQGHMETQYF.

The chain has TRBV5-1 and TRBJ2-1; no clear D. The CDR3 covers 14 residues. Germline V gene sequence: CDR1 SGHRS, CDR2 YFSETQ. Trimming stripped 1 base from V and 5 bases from J, with 10 bases between. CDR3 in DNA: TGCGCCAGCAGCTTGTCGGCAGGTAACAATGAGCAGTTCTTC. Translating it yields CASSLSAGNNEQFF. Looking up the rest from reference TRBV5-1 and TRBJ2-1 gives the full variable domain: KAGVTQTPRYLIKTRGQQVTLSCSPISGHRSVSWYQQTPGQGLQFLFEYFSETQRNKGNFPGRFSGRQFSNSRSEMNVSTLELGDSALYLCASSLSAGNNEQFFGPGTRLTVL.

This chain connects TRBV5-1 to TRBJ2-6; 8 bases agree with TRBD2. The V gene's germline CDR1 is SGHRS and CDR2 YFSETQ. The CDR3 covers 17 residues. V lost 1 base and J lost 3; bases outside the gene matches: 6. The CDR3 sequence is CASSLSSGGRGANVLTF. The CDR3 bases are TGCGCCAGCAGCTTGAGTTCGGGAGGGCGTGGGGCCAACGTCCTGACTTTC.

In its sample, this clone ranks as medium-sized. The chain recombines TRBV6-4 with TRBJ1-5; unclear D gene. Trimming removed 3 bases at V and 4 bases at J, with 7 bases between. Germline values: CDR1 MRHNA, CDR2 SNTAGT. The CDR3 sequence is 13 residues long. The CDR3 protein is CASSESENQPQHF. CDR3 DNA sequence: TGTGCCAGCAGTGAGAGTGAGAATCAGCCCCAGCATTTT.

The chain joins TRBV4-3 to TRBJ2-1; 8 bases fit TRBD1. The CDR3 is 14 amino acids. The V segment lost 0 bases and the J segment 7 bases; nucleotides outside the gene matches: 2. Germline V gene lookup returns CDR1 LGHNA and CDR2 YSLEER. CDR3 sequence: CASSQDTGGNEQFF. CDR3 nucleotides: TGCGCCAGCAGCCAAGACACAGGGGGGAATGAGCAGTTCTTC.

Concerning this clone itself: An end of the junction does not agree with germline; a read error may underlie this. The V and J genes are TRBV5-1 and TRBJ2-2; TRBD1 aligns across 12 bases. The CDR3 has 14 residues. In germline, CDR1 is SGHRS, CDR2 YFSETQ. Here the CDR3 DNA reads TGCGCCAGCAGCGAGGGGACAGGGGGCGGGAAGCTGTTTTTT. Amino acids: CASSEGTGGGKLFF.

V is TRBV7-9 and J is TRBJ2-7; tentatively, D is TRBD2 (6 bases). Germline CDR1 reads SEHNR; CDR2 reads FQNEAQ (reference sequence). CDR3 length: 12 amino acids. V dropped 11 bases and J dropped 3 bases, with 14 bases sitting between them. For the CDR3, the DNA is TGTGCCTCGCGGGGCGAGAACTACGAGCAGTACTTC. This codes for CASRGENYEQYF.

V is TRBV7-9 and J is TRBJ1-1; TRBD1 matches 9 bases. Per germline, CDR1 SEHNR and CDR2 FQNEAQ (reference sequence). CDR3 length: 16 residues. V lost 5 bases and J lost 1; bases outside the gene matches: 8. This CDR3 is CASSLRQGVKNTEAFF. CDR3 bases: TGTGCCAGCAGCCTAAGACAGGGGGTGAAGAACACTGAAGCTTTCTTT.

The rearrangement uses TRBV7-2 and TRBJ2-5, with a possible D match to TRBD1 (5 bases). Deletions cut 5 bases from V and 3 bases from J, with 13 bases between. The CDR3 contains 14 residues. Germline lookup yields CDR1 SGHTA and CDR2 FQGNSA. For the CDR3, the DNA is TGTGCCAGCAGCACCCCGACAGAGAAAGAGACCCAGTACTTC. This sequence encodes CASSTPTEKETQYF.

The chain links TRBV7-9 to TRBJ1-2; D call uncertain. V was pared by 5 bases and J by 5 bases, with 9 bases between. From germline, CDR1 is SEHNR and CDR2 FQNEAQ (reference sequence). The CDR3 runs to 12 residues. DNA for the CDR3: TGTGCCAGCAGCCCATACACGTATGGCTACACCTTC. Residues: CASSPYTYGYTF.

The chain uses TRBV6-5 and TRBJ1-1; D not resolved. Trimming stripped 2 bases from V and 0 bases from J, with 7 bases between. The CDR3 runs to 14 residues. Germline-derived CDR1 and CDR2 are MNHEY and SVGAGI. CDR3 DNA sequence: TGTGCCAGCAGTTACCCGGGAATGAACACTGAAGCTTTCTTT. Translated: CASSYPGMNTEAFF.

The rearrangement uses TRBV6-1 and TRBJ2-3; D gene unclear. CDR3 length: 13 amino acids. Germline CDR1 reads MNHNS; CDR2 reads SASEGT. Trimming pared 8 bases from V and 2 bases from J, leaving 11 bases between. The CDR3: CASEEPLTDTQYF. The DNA for the CDR3 is TGTGCCAGCGAGGAGCCCCTCACAGATACGCAGTATTTT.

The chain carries TRBV6-1 and TRBJ2-6, with a possible D match to TRBD1 (6 bases). The CDR3 contains 16 residues. Trimming shortened V by 4 bases and J by 4 bases, and 14 bases separated the two germline ends. CDR1 is MNHNS, CDR2 SASEGT, per germline. The CDR3 DNA sequence: TGTGCCAGCAGTGGTCAAACAGGGTCCGGGGCCAACGTCCTGACTTTC. This encodes CASSGQTGSGANVLTF.

The genes are TRBV5-1 and TRBJ2-7; D possibly corresponds to TRBD2 (5 bases). This CDR3 has 14 amino acids. V dropped 5 bases and J dropped 4 bases, with 16 bases sitting between them. CDR1 is SGHRS, CDR2 YFSETQ, per germline. DNA of the CDR3: TGCGCCAGCAGGTCAGACGGCACGGGGTACGAGCAGTACTTC. It yields the protein CASRSDGTGYEQYF.

The rearrangement uses TRBV27 and TRBJ2-1; tentatively, D is TRBD2 (5 bases). This CDR3 is built from 13 residues. CDR1 MNHEY and CDR2 SMNVEV come from the germline V gene (reference sequence). The V gene lost 6 bases and the J gene lost 9 bases, with 15 bases spanning the gap. The CDR3 region is CASRSGGLGEQFF. The CDR3 DNA is TGTGCCAGCAGGAGTGGCGGGTTGGGTGAGCAGTTCTTC.

This chain joins TRBV2 and TRBJ2-5, with D perhaps TRBD1 (6 bases). Germline V gene sequence: CDR1 SNHLY, CDR2 FYNNEI. Trimming stripped 6 bases from V and 5 bases from J, with 16 bases between. The CDR3 has 14 amino acids. The CDR3 sequence: CASSFRGGWETQYF. In nucleotides, the CDR3 is TGTGCCAGCAGCTTCAGGGGTGGATGGGAGACCCAGTACTTC.

This clone was detected once. In the same sample, other DNA sequences code for this CDR3. This rearrangement joins TRBV18 to TRBJ2-5; 15 bases agree with TRBD2. Germline trimming cut 0 bases from V and 5 bases from J; bases unmatched to any gene: 1. The CDR3 is made up of 16 amino acids. The V gene's germline CDR1 is KGHSH and CDR2 LQKENI. The CDR3 region is CASSPPGLAGGETQYF. The CDR3 DNA is TGTGCCAGCTCACCACCGGGACTAGCGGGAGGTGAGACCCAGTACTTC. Drawing the rest from reference TRBV18 and TRBJ2-5, the complete variable domain is NAGVMQNPRHLVRRRGQEARLRCSPMKGHSHVYWYRQLPEEGLKFMVYLQKENIIDESGMPKERFSAEFPKEGPSILRIQQVVRGDSAAYFCASSPPGLAGGETQYFGPGTRLLVL.